In its sample, the clone carrying this T cell receptor beta chain was seen many times. In the library, individual cDNA molecules carried attached unique molecular identifiers. TCRdb reprocessed the 5' RACE reads with MiXCR, giving one entry per CDR3 protein. The sample comprises approximately 32,000 distinct CDR3 sequences, around 3.9% of which are singletons, and over 5% rests with the top ten. The data stem from a study of early T cells in non-severe SARS-CoV-2 infection. The germline gives CDR1 KGHSH, CDR2 LQKENI. The CDR3 runs to 15 residues. The ends were cut back, 1 base at V and 5 bases at J, with 12 bases in the middle.

This sequence was found in an adult who was a healthcare worker with PCR-confirmed SARS-CoV-2 infection or an uninfected control (not recorded which). Sequencing was performed on whole blood. The V gene is TRBV18, the J gene TRBJ1-5, with unresolved D. The CDR3 nucleotides read TGTGCCAGCTCACCACAGGGCGGGAGGGATCAGCCCCAGCATTTT. Its protein product is CASSPQGGRDQPQHF.